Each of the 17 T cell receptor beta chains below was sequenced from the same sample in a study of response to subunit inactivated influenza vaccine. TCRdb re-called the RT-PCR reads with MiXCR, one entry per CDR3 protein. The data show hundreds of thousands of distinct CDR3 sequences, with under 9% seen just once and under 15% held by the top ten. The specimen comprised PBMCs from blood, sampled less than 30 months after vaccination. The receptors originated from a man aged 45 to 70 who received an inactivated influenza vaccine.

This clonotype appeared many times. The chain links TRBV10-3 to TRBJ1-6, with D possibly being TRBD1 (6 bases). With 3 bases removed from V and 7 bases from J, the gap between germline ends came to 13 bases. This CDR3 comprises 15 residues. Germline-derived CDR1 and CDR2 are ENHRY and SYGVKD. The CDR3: CAISEQGGFNSPLHF. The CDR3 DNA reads TGTGCCATCAGTGAACAGGGTGGGTTCAATTCACCCCTCCACTTT.

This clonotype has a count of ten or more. The CDR3 loop is CASSPGQGGTGELFF. For the CDR3, the DNA is TGCGCCAGCAGCCCGGGACAGGGCGGCACCGGGGAGCTGTTTTTT. The chain joins TRBV5-1 to TRBJ2-2; 9 bases agree with TRBD1. Germline V gene sequence: CDR1 SGHRS, CDR2 YFSETQ. With 4 bases clipped from V and 4 bases from J, the junction kept 5 bases outside the gene matches. The CDR3 runs to 15 residues.

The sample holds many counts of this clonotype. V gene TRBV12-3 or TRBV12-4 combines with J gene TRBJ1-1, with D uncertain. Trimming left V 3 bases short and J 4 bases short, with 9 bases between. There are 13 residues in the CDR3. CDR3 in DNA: TGTGCCAGCAGTTTGGGTGGGTTCACTGAAGCTTTCTTT. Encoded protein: CASSLGGFTEAFF.

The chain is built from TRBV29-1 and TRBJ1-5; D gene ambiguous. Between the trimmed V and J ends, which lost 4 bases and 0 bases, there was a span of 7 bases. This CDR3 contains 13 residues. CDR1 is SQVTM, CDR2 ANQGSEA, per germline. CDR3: CSVGRDSNQPQHF. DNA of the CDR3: TGCAGCGTTGGAAGGGATAGCAATCAGCCCCAGCATTTT.

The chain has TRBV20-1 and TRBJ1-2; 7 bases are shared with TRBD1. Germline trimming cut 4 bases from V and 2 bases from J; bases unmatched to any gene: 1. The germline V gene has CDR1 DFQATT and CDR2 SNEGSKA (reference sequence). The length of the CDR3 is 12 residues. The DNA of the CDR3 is TGCAGTGCTAAGGACAGGAACTATGGCTACACCTTC. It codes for CSAKDRNYGYTF.

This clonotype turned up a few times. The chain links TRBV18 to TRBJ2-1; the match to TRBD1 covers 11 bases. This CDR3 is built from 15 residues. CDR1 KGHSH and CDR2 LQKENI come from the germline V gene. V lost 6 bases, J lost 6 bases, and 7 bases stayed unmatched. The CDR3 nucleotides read TGTGCCAGCTCCCCCCCGGGACAGGGGGGCAATGAGCAGTTCTTC. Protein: CASSPPGQGGNEQFF.

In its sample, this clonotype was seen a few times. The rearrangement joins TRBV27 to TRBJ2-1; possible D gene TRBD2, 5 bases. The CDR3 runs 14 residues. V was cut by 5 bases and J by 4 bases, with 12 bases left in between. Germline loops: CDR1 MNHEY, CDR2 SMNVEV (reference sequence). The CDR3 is CASSPRALYNEQFF. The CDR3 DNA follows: TGTGCCAGCAGTCCGAGGGCGTTGTACAATGAGCAGTTCTTC.

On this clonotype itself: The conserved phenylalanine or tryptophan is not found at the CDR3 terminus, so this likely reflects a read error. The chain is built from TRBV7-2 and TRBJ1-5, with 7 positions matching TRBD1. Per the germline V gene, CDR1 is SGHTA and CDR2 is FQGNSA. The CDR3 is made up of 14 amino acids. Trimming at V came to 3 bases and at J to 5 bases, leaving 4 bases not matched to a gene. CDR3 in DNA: TGTGCCAGCAGCTTTGGCACAGGGGATCAGCCCCAGCATCTT. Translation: CASSFGTGDQPQHL.

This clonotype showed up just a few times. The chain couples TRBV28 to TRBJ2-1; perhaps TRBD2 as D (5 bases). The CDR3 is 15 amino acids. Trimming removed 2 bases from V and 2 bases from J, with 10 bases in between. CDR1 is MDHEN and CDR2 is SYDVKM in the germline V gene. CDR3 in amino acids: CASSLTAGTYNEQFF. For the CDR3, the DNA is TGTGCCAGCAGTTTAACGGCGGGTACCTACAATGAGCAGTTCTTC.

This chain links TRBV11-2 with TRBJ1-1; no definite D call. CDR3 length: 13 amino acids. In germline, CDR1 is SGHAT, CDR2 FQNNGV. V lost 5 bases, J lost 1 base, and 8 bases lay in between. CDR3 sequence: CASSRFWNTEAFF. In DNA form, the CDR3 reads TGTGCCAGCAGCCGCTTCTGGAACACTGAAGCTTTCTTT.

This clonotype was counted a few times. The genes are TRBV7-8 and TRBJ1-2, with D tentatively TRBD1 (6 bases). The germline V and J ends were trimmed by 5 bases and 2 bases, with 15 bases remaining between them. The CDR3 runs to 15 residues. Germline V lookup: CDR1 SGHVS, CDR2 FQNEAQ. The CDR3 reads CASSRYGGRNYGYTF. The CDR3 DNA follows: TGTGCCAGCAGCCGATATGGGGGGCGGAACTATGGCTACACCTTC.

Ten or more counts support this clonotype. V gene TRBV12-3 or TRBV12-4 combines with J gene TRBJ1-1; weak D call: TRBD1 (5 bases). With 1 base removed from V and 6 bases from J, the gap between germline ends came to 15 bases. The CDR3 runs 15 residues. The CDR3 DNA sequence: TGTGCCAGCAGTTTAGAGGGCAGGGCCACCCCTGAAGCTTTCTTT. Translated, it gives CASSLEGRATPEAFF.

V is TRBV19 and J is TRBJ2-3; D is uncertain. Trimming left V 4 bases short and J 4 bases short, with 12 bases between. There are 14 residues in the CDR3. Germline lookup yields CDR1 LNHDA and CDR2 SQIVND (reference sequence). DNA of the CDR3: TGTGCCAGTAGTACCATGGAACGGGCAGATACGCAGTATTTT. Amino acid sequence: CASSTMERADTQYF.

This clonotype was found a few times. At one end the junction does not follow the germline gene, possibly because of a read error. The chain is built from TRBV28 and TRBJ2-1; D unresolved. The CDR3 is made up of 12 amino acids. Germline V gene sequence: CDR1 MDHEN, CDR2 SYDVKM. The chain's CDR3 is CASSWLGSALGF. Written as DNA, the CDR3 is TGTGCCAGCAGTTGGCTTGGGTCGGCCTTGGGCTTC.

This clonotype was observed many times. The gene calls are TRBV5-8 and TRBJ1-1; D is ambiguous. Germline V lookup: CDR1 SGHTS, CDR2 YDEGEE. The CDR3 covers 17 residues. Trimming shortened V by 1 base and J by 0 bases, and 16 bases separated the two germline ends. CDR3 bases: TGTGCCAGCAGCTTGTGGCAGGCGCCTTCCATGAACACTGAAGCTTTCTTT. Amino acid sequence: CASSLWQAPSMNTEAFF.

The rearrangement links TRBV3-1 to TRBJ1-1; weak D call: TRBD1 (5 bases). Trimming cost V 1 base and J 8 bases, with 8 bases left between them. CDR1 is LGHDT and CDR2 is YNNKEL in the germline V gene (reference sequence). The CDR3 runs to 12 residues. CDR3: CASSQGGKEAFF. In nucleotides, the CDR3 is TGTGCCAGCAGCCAAGGGGGGAAGGAAGCTTTCTTT.

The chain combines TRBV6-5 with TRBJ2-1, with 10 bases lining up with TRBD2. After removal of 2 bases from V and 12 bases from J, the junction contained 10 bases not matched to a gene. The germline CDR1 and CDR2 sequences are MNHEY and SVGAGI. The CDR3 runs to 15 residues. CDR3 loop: CASSYGASGGGGQFF. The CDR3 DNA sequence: TGTGCCAGCAGTTACGGGGCTAGCGGGGGAGGCGGGCAGTTCTTC.